The clone carrying this T cell receptor beta chain was recorded a few times. Antigen specificity is unknown. This record comes from a study of T cells in Graves' hyperthyroidism and ophthalmopathy. Study conclusions and caveats: Appearing also in blood were most of the thyroid clonotypes expanded above 0.001.

What was amplified from RNA transcripts were TCR beta CDR3 regions. TCR CDR3 underwent first-round RT-PCR with the HTBI primer set. MiXCR was run by TCRdb on the multiplex PCR reads, yielding one entry per CDR3 protein. The sample includes under 300,000 distinct CDR3 sequences, around 13% of them seen just once. This receptor was obtained from a woman aged 40 to 50 with Graves' hyperthyroidism. The source material was blood.

As DNA, the CDR3 is TGTGCCGAGGGAGATCAGCCCCAGCATTTT. This gives the protein CAEGDQPQHF. This chain uses TRBV6-1 with TRBJ1-5, with D unresolved. The germline gives CDR1 MNHNS, CDR2 SASEGT. With 11 bases removed from V and 5 bases from J, the gap between germline ends came to 7 bases. The CDR3 is 10 residues long.